The entry below describes one T cell receptor (beta chain). Its antigen is undetermined. Sequencing used immunoSEQ multiplex PCR; TCRdb keeps in-frame clones, though not all of them. This sample carries about 170,000 clones, roughly 89% of them seen once, and the ten largest clones take about 1.6%. The sample originates from a study of T cell responses to AZD1222 COVID-19 vaccine. Overall study results and limits: Vaccination with two AZD1222 doses was followed by a rise in Spike-specific TCR breadth and depth.

The sample in question was peripheral blood, obtained on day 0 of AZD1222 vaccination. The TCR comes from an adult in good health.

Here the CDR3 reads CASSAGAAGLSYNEQFF. CDR3 nucleotide sequence: TGTGCCAGCAGCGCTGGTGCTGCGGGTTTATCCTACAATGAGCAGTTCTTC. This chain connects TRBV7-3 to TRBJ2-1; D is possibly TRBD2 (5 bases). This CDR3 spans 17 amino acids. The germline V gene has CDR1 SGHTA and CDR2 FQGTGA. The germline V and J ends were trimmed by 5 bases and 1 base, with 18 bases remaining between them.